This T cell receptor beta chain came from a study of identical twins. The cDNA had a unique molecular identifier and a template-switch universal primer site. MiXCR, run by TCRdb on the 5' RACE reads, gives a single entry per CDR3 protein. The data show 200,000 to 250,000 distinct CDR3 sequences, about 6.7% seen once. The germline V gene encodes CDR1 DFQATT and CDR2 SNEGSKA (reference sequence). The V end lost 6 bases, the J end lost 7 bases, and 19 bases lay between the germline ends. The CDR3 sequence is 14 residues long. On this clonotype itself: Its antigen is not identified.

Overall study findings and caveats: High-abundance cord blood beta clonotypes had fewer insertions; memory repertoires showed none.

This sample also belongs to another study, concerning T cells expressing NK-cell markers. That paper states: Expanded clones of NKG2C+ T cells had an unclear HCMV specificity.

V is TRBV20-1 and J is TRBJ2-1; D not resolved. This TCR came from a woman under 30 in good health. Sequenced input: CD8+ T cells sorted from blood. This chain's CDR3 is CSALRARRLNEQFF. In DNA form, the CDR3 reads TGCAGTGCCCTAAGGGCCCGACGCCTAAATGAGCAGTTCTTC.